This T cell receptor (beta chain) was observed in a study of T cells in Graves' hyperthyroidism and ophthalmopathy. Findings and limits, study-wide: Among thyroid clonotypes expanded above 0.001, most also appeared in blood.

Exclusion of patients followed from uncontrolled infection, other autoimmune disease, pregnancy or lactation. Germline trimming cut 4 bases from V and 7 bases from J; bases unmatched to any gene: 7. The CDR3 is 15 residues long. Per the germline V gene, CDR1 is SGHTA and CDR2 is FQGNSA. This clonotype was found many times. Antigen: not known. Amplified regions were TCR beta CDR3 sequences from RNA transcripts. The HTBI primer set served for first-round RT-PCR of the TCR CDR3. In TCRdb, the multiplex PCR reads were re-called with MiXCR into one record per CDR3 protein. The sample lists fewer than 800,000 distinct CDR3 sequences; approximately 16% were seen once.

The sample taken for sequencing was blood. The clonotype originates from a man younger than 35 with Graves' hyperthyroidism. V is TRBV7-2 and J is TRBJ2-7; TRBD2 matches at 13 bases. The CDR3 region is CASSSGTSGKVEQYF. CDR3 sequence (DNA): TGTGCCAGCAGCTCGGGGACTAGCGGGAAGGTGGAGCAGTACTTC.